This T cell receptor beta chain was identified in a study of regulatory and conventional T cells in breast cancer. TCRdb ran MiXCR on the PCR reads and lists one entry per CDR3 protein. The table records 9,500 or so distinct CDR3 sequences, about 35% of them present only once. With 2 bases clipped from V and 3 bases from J, the junction kept 2 bases outside the gene matches. CDR3 length: 15 amino acids. The germline CDR1 and CDR2 sequences are MNHNY and SVGAGI (reference sequence). This chain connects TRBV6-6 to TRBJ2-1; 9 bases fit TRBD1. Sequencing was carried out using conventional T cells from blood. This TCR was sampled from a male donor in good health. DNA of the CDR3: TGTGCCAGCAGTTACGGGACAGGGAACTACAATGAGCAGTTCTTC. Translation gives CASSYGTGNYNEQFF.